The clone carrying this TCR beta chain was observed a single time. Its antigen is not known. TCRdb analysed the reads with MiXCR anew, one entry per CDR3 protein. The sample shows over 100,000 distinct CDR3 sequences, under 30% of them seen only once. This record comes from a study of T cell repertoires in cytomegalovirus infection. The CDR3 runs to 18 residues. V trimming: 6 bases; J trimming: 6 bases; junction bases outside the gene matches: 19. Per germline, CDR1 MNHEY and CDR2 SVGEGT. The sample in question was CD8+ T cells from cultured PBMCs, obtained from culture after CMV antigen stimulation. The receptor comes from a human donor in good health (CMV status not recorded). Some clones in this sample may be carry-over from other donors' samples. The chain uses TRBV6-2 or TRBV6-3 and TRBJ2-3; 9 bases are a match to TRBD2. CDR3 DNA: TGTGCCAGCAGCCCCACCGAAGGGACTAGCCCGGCGGGGGATACGCAGTATTTT. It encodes CASSPTEGTSPAGDTQYF.